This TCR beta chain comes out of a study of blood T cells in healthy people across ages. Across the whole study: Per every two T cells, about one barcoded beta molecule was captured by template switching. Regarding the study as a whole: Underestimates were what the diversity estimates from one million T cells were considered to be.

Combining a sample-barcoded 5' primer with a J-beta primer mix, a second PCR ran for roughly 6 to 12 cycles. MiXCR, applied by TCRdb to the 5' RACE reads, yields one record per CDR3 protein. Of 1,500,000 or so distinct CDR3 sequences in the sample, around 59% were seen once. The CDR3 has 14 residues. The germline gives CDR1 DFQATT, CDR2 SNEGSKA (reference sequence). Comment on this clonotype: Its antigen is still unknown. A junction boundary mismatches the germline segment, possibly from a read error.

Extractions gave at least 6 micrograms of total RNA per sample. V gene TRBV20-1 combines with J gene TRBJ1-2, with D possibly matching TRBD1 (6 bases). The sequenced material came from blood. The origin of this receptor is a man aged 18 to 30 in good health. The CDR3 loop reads CSVRGGGGNYGYTF. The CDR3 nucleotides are TGCAGTGTTAGAGGGGGAGGGGGTAACTATGGCTACACCTTC.